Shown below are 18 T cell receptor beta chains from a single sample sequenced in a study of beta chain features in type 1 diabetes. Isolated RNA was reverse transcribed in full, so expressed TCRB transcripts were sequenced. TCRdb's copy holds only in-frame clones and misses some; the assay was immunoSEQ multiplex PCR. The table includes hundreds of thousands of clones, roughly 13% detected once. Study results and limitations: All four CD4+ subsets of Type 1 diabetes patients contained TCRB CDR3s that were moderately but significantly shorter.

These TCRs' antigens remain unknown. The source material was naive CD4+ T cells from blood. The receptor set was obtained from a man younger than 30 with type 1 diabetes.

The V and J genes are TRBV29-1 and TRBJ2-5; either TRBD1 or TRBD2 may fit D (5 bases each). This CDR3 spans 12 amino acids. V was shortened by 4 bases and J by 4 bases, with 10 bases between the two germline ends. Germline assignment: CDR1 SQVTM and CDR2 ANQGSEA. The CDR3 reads CSVGRGVETQYF. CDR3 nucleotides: TGCAGCGTTGGTAGAGGGGTAGAGACCCAGTACTTC.

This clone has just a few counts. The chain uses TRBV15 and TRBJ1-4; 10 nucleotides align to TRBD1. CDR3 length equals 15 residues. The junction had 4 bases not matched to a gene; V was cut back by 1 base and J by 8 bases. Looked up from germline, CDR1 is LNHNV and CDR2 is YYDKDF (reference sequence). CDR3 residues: CATSRVGQGQEKLFF. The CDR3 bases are TGTGCCACCAGCAGAGTGGGACAGGGGCAAGAAAAACTGTTTTTT.

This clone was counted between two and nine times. The CDR3 bases are TGTGCCAGCAGTTTTGGGGGTCACGAGCAGTACTTC. Residues: CASSFGGHEQYF. The chain is built from TRBV27 and TRBJ2-7; D might be TRBD1 or TRBD2, each matching 5 bases. The V end lost 3 bases, the J end lost 5 bases, and 8 bases lay between the germline ends. The V gene's germline CDR1 is MNHEY and CDR2 SMNVEV (reference sequence). The CDR3 is made up of 12 amino acids.

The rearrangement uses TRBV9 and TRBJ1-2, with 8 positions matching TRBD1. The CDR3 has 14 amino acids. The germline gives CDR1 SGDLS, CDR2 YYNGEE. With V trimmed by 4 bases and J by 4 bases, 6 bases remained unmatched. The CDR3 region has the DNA TGTGCCAGCAGCCGGGGACAGGAGACCTATGGCTACACCTTC. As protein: CASSRGQETYGYTF.

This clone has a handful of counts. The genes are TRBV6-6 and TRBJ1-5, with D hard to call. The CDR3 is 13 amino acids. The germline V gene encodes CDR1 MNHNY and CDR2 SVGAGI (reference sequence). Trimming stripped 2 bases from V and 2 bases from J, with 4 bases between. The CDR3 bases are TGTGCCAGCAGTTACGGTGGCAATCAGCCCCAGCATTTT. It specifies CASSYGGNQPQHF.

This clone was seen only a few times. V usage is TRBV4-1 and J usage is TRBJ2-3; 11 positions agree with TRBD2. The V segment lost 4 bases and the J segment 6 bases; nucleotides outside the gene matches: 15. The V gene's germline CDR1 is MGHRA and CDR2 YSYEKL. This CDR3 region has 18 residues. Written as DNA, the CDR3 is TGCGCCAGCAGCCCAATCAAGGGGGGACTAGCGGCGCTGGATACGCAGTATTTT. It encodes CASSPIKGGLAALDTQYF.

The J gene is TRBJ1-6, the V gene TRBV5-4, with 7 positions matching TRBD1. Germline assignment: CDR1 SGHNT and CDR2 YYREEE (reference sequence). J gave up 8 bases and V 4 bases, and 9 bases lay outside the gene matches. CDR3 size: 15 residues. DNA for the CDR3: TGTGCCAGCAGCCTTGGGCAGGGGGTGGATTCACCCCTCCACTTT. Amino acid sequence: CASSLGQGVDSPLHF. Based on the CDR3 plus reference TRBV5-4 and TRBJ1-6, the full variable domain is ETGVTQSPTHLIKTRGQQVTLRCSSQSGHNTVSWYQQALGQGPQFIFQYYREEENGRGNFPPRFSGLQFPNYSSELNVNALELDDSALYLCASSLGQGVDSPLHFGNGTRLTVT.

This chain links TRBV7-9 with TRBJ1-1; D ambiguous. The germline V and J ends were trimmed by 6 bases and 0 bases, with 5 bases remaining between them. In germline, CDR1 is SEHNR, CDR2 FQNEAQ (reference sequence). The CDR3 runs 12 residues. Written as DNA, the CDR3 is TGTGCCAGCAGGGGGATGAACACTGAAGCTTTCTTT. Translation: CASRGMNTEAFF.

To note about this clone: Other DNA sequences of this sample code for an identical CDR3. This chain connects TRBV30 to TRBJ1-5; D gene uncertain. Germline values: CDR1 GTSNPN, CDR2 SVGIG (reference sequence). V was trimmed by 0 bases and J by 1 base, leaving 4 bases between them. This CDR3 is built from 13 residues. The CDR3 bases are TGTGCCTGGAGTGTGGGCAGCAATCAGCCCCAGCATTTT. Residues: CAWSVGSNQPQHF. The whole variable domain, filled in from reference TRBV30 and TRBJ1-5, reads SQTIHQWPATLVQPVGSPLSLECTVEGTSNPNLYWYRQAAGRGLQLLFYSVGIGQISSEVPQNLSASRPQDRQFILSSKKLLLSDSGFYLCAWSVGSNQPQHFGDGTRLSIL.

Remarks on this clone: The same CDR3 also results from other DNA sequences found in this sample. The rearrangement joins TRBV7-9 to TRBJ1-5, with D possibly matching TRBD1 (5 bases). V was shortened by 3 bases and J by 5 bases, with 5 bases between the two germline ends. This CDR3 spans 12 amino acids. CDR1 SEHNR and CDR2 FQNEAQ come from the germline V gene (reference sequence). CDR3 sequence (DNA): TGTGCCAGCAGCTTGGGGGATCAGCCCCAGCATTTT. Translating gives CASSLGDQPQHF.

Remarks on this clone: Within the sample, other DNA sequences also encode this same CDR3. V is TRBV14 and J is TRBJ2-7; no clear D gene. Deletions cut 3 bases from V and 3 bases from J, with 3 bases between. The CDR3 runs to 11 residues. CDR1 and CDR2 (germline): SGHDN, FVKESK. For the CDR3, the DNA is TGTGCCAGCAGCCACGGCTACGAGCAGTACTTC. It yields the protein CASSHGYEQYF.

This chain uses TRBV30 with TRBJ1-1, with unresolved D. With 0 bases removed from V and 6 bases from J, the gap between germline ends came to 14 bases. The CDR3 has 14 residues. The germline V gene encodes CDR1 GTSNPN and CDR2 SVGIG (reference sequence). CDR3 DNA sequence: TGTGCCTGGAGTGTACTTAGGAGCGTTCCTGAAGCTTTCTTT. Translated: CAWSVLRSVPEAFF.

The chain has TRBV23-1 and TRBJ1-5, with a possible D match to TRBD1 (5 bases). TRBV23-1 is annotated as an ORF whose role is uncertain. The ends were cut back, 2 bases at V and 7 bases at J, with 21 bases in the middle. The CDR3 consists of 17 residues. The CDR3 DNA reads TGCGCCAGCAGTCAAAAGGTGGAGGGACTTAATTGGCAGCCCCAGCATTTT. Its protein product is CASSQKVEGLNWQPQHF.

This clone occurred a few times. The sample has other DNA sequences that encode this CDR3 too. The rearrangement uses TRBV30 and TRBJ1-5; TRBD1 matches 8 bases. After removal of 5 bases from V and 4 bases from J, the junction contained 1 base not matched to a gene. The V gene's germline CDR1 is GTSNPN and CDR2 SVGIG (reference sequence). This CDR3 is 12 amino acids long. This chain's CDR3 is CAWDRGNQPQHF. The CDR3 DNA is TGTGCCTGGGACAGGGGTAATCAGCCCCAGCATTTT.

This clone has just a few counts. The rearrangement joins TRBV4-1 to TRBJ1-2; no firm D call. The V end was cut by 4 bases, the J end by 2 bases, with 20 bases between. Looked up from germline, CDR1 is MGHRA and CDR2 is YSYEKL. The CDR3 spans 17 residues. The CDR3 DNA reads TGCGCCAGCAGCCTACTCCTTCCAGGAGCTCAAAACTATGGCTACACCTTC. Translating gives CASSLLLPGAQNYGYTF.

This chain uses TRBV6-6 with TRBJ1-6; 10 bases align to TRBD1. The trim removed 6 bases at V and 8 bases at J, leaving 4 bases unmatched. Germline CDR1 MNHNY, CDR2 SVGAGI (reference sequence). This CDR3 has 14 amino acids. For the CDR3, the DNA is TGTGCCAGCAGCCTAGGACAGGGGGATTCACCCCTCCACTTT. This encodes CASSLGQGDSPLHF.

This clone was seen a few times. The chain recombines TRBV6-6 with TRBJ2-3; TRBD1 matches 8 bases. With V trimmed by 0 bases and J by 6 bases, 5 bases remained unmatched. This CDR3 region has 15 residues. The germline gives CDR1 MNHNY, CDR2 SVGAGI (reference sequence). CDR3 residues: CASSYSTGAVDTQYF. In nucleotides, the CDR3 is TGTGCCAGCAGTTACTCGACAGGGGCTGTCGATACGCAGTATTTT.

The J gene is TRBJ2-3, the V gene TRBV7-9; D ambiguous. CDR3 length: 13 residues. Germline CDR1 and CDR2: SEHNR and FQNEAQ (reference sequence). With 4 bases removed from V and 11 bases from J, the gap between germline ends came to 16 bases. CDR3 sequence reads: CASSWEGDKQQYF. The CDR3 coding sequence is TGTGCCAGCAGCTGGGAAGGAGACAAACAGCAGTATTTT.